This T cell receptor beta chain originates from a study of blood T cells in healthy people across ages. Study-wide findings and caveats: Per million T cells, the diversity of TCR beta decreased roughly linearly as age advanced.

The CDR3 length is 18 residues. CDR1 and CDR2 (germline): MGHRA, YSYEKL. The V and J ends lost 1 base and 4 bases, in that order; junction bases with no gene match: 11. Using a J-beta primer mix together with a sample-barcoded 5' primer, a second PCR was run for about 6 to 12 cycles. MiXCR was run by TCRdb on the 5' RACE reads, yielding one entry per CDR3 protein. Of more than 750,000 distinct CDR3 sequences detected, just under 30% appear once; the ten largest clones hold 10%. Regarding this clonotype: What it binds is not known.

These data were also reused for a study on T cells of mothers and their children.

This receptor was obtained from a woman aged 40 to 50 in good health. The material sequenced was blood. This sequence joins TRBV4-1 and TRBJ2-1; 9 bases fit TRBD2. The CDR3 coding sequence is TGCGCCAGCAGCCAAGTCTTAGCGGGAGACCCCCCATACAATGAGCAGTTCTTC. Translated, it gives CASSQVLAGDPPYNEQFF.